The present T cell receptor (beta chain) was sequenced within a study of long-term antiretroviral therapy in people with HIV. Survey-level immunoSEQ v3.0 assays were run. Each sample aimed for about 35,000-55,000 sequenced T-cell genomes. Profiling relied on immunoSEQ multiplex PCR, and the TCRdb table lists in-frame clones only, not all of them. The sample includes about 25,000 clones, over 80% of them seen just once. The CDR3 has 15 amino acids. The germline V gene has CDR1 MDHEN and CDR2 SYDVKM. The V end lost 4 bases, the J end lost 0 bases, and 13 bases lay between the germline ends. Remarks on this clone: Its specificity is not known.

Study-level results: Across all time points, the repertoire was dominated by clones that expanded before ART. Post-ART, diversity grew, though it stayed under transplant donor control levels.

The clonotype comes from a man aged 25 to 40 with HIV. The chain recombines TRBV28 with TRBJ2-7, with D possibly matching TRBD2 (5 bases). The specimen was unsorted PBMCs, collected approximately 4.5 years after starting antiretroviral therapy. The CDR3 region is CASSSPSGSSYEQYF. In DNA form, the CDR3 reads TGTGCCAGCAGTTCCCCCAGTGGGAGCTCCTACGAGCAGTACTTC.